These T cell receptor beta chains were read from a single sample in a study of T-cell memory formation after mild COVID-19. TCRdb ran MiXCR on the 5' RACE reads and lists one entry per CDR3 protein. Altogether some 130,000 distinct CDR3 sequences are present, about 25% being singletons, with the ten largest covering approximately 25%. Sequenced input: PBMCs or a T cell subset sorted from them (not recorded which). These receptors came from an adult woman who had mild COVID-19 (a few samples of this study predate the infection). Cell type and time point are not known. Both conserved end residues are part of each CDR3. A D gene is named only where the DNA matches it firmly. Size is stated for part of the rows, as once, few or many counts, or as a class when the clone is expanded.

D: TRBD2
length: 15
V: TRBV6-5
J: TRBJ2-3
size: -
DNA: TGTGCCAGCAGTTACAGCGGGGGGAGCACAGATACGCAGTATTTT
CDR3: CASSYSGGSTDTQYF

D: -
length: 14
V: TRBV24-1
J: TRBJ2-2
size: few
DNA: TGTGCCACCAGTGATTTCACGGGAGCCGGGGAGCTGTTTTTT
CDR3: CATSDFTGAGELFF

D: -
length: 15
V: TRBV25-1
J: TRBJ2-3
size: few
DNA: TGTGCCAGCAGCCCGGGGGGCCCCCACACAGATACGCAGTATTTT
CDR3: CASSPGGPHTDTQYF

D: -
length: 12
V: TRBV12-5
J: TRBJ2-1
size: -
DNA: TGTGCTAGTGGTTTCGGGAGCGTTGAGCAGTTCTTC
CDR3: CASGFGSVEQFF

D: TRBD1
length: 13
V: TRBV7-9
J: TRBJ2-1
size: few
DNA: TGTGCCAGCAGCTTAACAGGGGGCAGTGAGCAGTTCTTC
CDR3: CASSLTGGSEQFF

D: -
length: 13
V: TRBV6-6
J: TRBJ1-5
size: -
DNA: TGTGCCAGCAGTTCGGGGGGGTTTCAGCCCCAGCATTTT
CDR3: CASSSGGFQPQHF

D: -
length: 14
V: TRBV30
J: TRBJ2-4
size: few
DNA: TGTGCCTGGAGTCGGGACAACGACAAAAACATTCAGTACTTC
CDR3: CAWSRDNDKNIQYF

D: -
length: 13
V: TRBV5-1
J: TRBJ2-5
size: few
DNA: TGCGCCAGCAGCGCCCCACCGGAAGAGACCCAGTACTTC
CDR3: CASSAPPEETQYF

D: TRBD2
length: 16
V: TRBV4-2
J: TRBJ2-1
size: few
DNA: TGTGCCAGCAGCCAAGATAGCGGGAGGGCCGTCGATGAGCAGTTCTTC
CDR3: CASSQDSGRAVDEQFF

D: TRBD2
length: 14
V: TRBV10-3
J: TRBJ2-3
size: -
DNA: TGTGCCATCCCGACTAGCGCTATTCGAGATACGCAGTATTTT
CDR3: CAIPTSAIRDTQYF

D: -
length: 12
V: TRBV12-3/TRBV12-4
J: TRBJ2-7
size: -
DNA: TGTGCCAGCAGTTACACAGGGTCCGAGCAGTACTTC
CDR3: CASSYTGSEQYF

D: TRBD1
length: 15
V: TRBV9
J: TRBJ1-1
size: few
DNA: TGTGCCAGCAGCACTCGCAGGGGGCCGGGTTCTGAAGCTTTCTTT
CDR3: CASSTRRGPGSEAFF

D: TRBD2
length: 17
V: TRBV7-3
J: TRBJ2-1
size: -
DNA: TGTGCCAGCAGCCTAAACCCCATGGCGGGGGCCTACAATGAGCAGTTCTTC
CDR3: CASSLNPMAGAYNEQFF

D: -
length: 13
V: TRBV10-3
J: TRBJ2-1
size: few
DNA: TGTGCCATCGGGGGGTATGATCCCAATGAGCAGTTCTTC
CDR3: CAIGGYDPNEQFF

D: -
length: 15
V: TRBV6-5
J: TRBJ1-5
size: few
DNA: TGTGCCAGCAGTTACTCATTGGCCAACTCACAGCCCCAGCATTTT
CDR3: CASSYSLANSQPQHF

D: -
length: 14
V: TRBV6-2/TRBV6-3
J: TRBJ2-3
size: few
DNA: TGTGCCAGCAGTTACCGGGGGAGTACCGATACGCAGTATTTT
CDR3: CASSYRGSTDTQYF

D: -
length: 16
V: TRBV10-3
J: TRBJ1-1
size: few
DNA: TGTGCCATCAGTGAGTACATCGGCAGGGGCGTCACTGAAGCTTTCTTT
CDR3: CAISEYIGRGVTEAFF

D: TRBD2
length: 15
V: TRBV7-2
J: TRBJ2-1
size: many
DNA: TGTGCCAGCAGCTTAGGACTAGCGGGGGGCAATGAGCAGTTCTTC
CDR3: CASSLGLAGGNEQFF

D: TRBD2
length: 18
V: TRBV4-2
J: TRBJ2-1
size: -
DNA: TGTGCCAGCAGCCAAGATATGGCTAGCGGGAATCGTTACAATGAGCAGTTCTTC
CDR3: CASSQDMASGNRYNEQFF

D: -
length: 12
V: TRBV25-1
J: TRBJ2-7
size: few
DNA: TGTGCCAGCAGTGAGTTAGGGCGCGAGCAGTACTTC
CDR3: CASSELGREQYF

D: -
length: 15
V: TRBV4-3
J: TRBJ2-7
size: few
DNA: TGCGCCAGCAGCCTCAGGACGGGAGCCCTCTACGAGCAGTACTTC
CDR3: CASSLRTGALYEQYF

D: TRBD2
length: 18
V: TRBV27
J: TRBJ2-3
size: -
DNA: TGTGCCAGCTCGGCCGGGACAAATTTTGGACTAGCGGCAGATACGCAGTATTTT
CDR3: CASSAGTNFGLAADTQYF

D: -
length: 13
V: TRBV24-1
J: TRBJ2-1
size: -
DNA: TGTGCCACCAGTGATTCTGGGTGGGATGAGCAGTTCTTC
CDR3: CATSDSGWDEQFF

D: -
length: 12
V: TRBV7-9
J: TRBJ1-2
size: -
DNA: TGTGCCAGCAGCTCCGGGCTCTATGGCTACACCTTC
CDR3: CASSSGLYGYTF

D: -
length: 13
V: TRBV10-2
J: TRBJ1-1
size: -
DNA: TGCGCCAGCAGTGAGGGGGTAGGCACTGAAGCTTTCTTT
CDR3: CASSEGVGTEAFF

D: -
length: 17
V: TRBV7-9
J: TRBJ2-3
size: few
DNA: TGTGCCAGCAGCTTCCCCGACCTCCCGCAGACCACAGATACGCAGTATTTT
CDR3: CASSFPDLPQTTDTQYF

D: -
length: 15
V: TRBV4-3
J: TRBJ2-2
size: -
DNA: TGCGCCAGCAGCCAAGATAGGGCAGTTACCGGGGAGCTGTTTTTT
CDR3: CASSQDRAVTGELFF

D: -
length: 17
V: TRBV7-2
J: TRBJ2-1
size: -
DNA: TGTGCCAGCAGCTTTCAATCCAGGGGGGCGTCCTACAATGAGCAGTTCTTC
CDR3: CASSFQSRGASYNEQFF

D: TRBD1
length: 13
V: TRBV7-9
J: TRBJ2-2
size: -
DNA: TGTGCCAGCAGCTTTTCAGGGGGCGGGGAGCTGTTTTTT
CDR3: CASSFSGGGELFF

D: -
length: 17
V: TRBV4-1
J: TRBJ2-6
size: -
DNA: TGCGCCAGCAGCCGGGGGGATTATGACTCTGGGGCCAACGTCCTGACTTTC
CDR3: CASSRGDYDSGANVLTF

D: TRBD2
length: 14
V: TRBV12-3/TRBV12-4
J: TRBJ2-7
size: many
DNA: TGTGCCAGCAGTTTTAGCGGGGAACGCTACGAGCAGTACTTC
CDR3: CASSFSGERYEQYF

D: TRBD1
length: 15
V: TRBV29-1
J: TRBJ2-7
size: -
DNA: TGCAGCGTTGAAGATGGATCAGGGACAGAGTACGAGCAGTACTTC
CDR3: CSVEDGSGTEYEQYF

D: TRBD2
length: 15
V: TRBV12-3/TRBV12-4
J: TRBJ2-1
size: -
DNA: TGTGCCAGCACTCAGAAGCGGGAGCGATGGTATGAGCAGTTCTTC
CDR3: CASTQKRERWYEQFF

D: TRBD1
length: 16
V: TRBV13
J: TRBJ2-5
size: -
DNA: TGTGCCAGCAGCTTTGGATTAGGGGACAGCCAAGAGACCCAGTACTTC
CDR3: CASSFGLGDSQETQYF

D: -
length: 12
V: TRBV18
J: TRBJ2-1
size: few
DNA: TGTGCCACCCGTCGAGGGTACAATGAGCAGTTCTTC
CDR3: CATRRGYNEQFF

D: TRBD1
length: 17
V: TRBV24-1
J: TRBJ1-2
size: -
DNA: TGTGCCACCAGTGATTTCTCGGATAGCAGGGGGAACTATGGCTACACCTTC
CDR3: CATSDFSDSRGNYGYTF

D: -
length: 14
V: TRBV15
J: TRBJ1-5
size: few
DNA: TGTGCCACCAGCAGACAGATTCTTAATCAGCCCCAGCATTTT
CDR3: CATSRQILNQPQHF

D: -
length: 12
V: TRBV12-3/TRBV12-4
J: TRBJ2-3
size: -
DNA: TGTGCCAGCAGCCCCGAGTGGGATACGCAGTATTTT
CDR3: CASSPEWDTQYF

D: -
length: 16
V: TRBV4-2
J: TRBJ1-2
size: few
DNA: TGTGCCAGCAGCCCCCGCCTCGAGATTTGGATAGAAGGCTACACCTTC
CDR3: CASSPRLEIWIEGYTF

D: -
length: 15
V: TRBV7-9
J: TRBJ1-1
size: -
DNA: TGTGCCAGCAGCCAAGGTGCAACGAAGAACACTGAAGCTTTCTTT
CDR3: CASSQGATKNTEAFF

D: TRBD1
length: 14
V: TRBV11-3
J: TRBJ2-3
size: -
DNA: TGTGCCAGCAGCCAGACAGGGCGGACAGATACGCAGTATTTT
CDR3: CASSQTGRTDTQYF

D: TRBD1
length: 14
V: TRBV6-5
J: TRBJ1-4
size: few
DNA: TGTGCCAGCAGTTCCCGGGACAGGGACGAAAAACTGTTTTTT
CDR3: CASSSRDRDEKLFF

D: -
length: 13
V: TRBV30
J: TRBJ2-3
size: -
DNA: TGTGCCTGGAGTAGGGGGGGAGCAGATACGCAGTATTTT
CDR3: CAWSRGGADTQYF

D: TRBD2
length: 17
V: TRBV3-1
J: TRBJ2-7
size: -
DNA: TGTGCCAGTTCCGGGACTAGCGGGGGCCCCAGCTCCTACGAGCAGTACTTC
CDR3: CASSGTSGGPSSYEQYF

D: TRBD2
length: 16
V: TRBV4-1
J: TRBJ2-3
size: -
DNA: TGCGCCAGCAGCCAAACTAGCGGAGGATTCACAGATACGCAGTATTTT
CDR3: CASSQTSGGFTDTQYF

D: -
length: 15
V: TRBV29-1
J: TRBJ1-2
size: -
DNA: TGCAGCGTTGAAGGGTTTGGGCCCGGGGGGTATGGATACACCTTC
CDR3: CSVEGFGPGGYGYTF